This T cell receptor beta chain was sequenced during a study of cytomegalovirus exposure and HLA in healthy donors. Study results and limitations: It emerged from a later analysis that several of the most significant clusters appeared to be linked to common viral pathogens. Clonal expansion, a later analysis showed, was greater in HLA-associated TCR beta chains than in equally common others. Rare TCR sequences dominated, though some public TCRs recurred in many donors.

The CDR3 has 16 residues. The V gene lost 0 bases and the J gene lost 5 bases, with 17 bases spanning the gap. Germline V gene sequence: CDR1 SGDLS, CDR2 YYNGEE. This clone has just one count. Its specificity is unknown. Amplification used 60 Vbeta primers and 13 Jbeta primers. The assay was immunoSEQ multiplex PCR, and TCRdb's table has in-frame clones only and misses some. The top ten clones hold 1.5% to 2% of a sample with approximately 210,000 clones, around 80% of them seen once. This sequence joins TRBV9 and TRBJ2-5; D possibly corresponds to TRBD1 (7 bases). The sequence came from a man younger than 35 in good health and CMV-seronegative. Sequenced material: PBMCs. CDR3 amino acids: CASSVGVPAGGETQYF. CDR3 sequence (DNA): TGTGCCAGCAGCGTAGGAGTTCCGGCAGGGGGGGAGACCCAGTACTTC. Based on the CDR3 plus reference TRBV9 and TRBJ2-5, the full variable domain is DSGVTQTPKHLITATGQRVTLRCSPRSGDLSVYWYQQSLDQGLQFLIQYYNGEERAKGNILERFSAQQFPDLHSELNLSSLELGDSALYFCASSVGVPAGGETQYFGPGTRLLVL.